This passage covers 21 T cell receptor beta chains from one sample sequenced in a study of blood T cell repertoires in COVID-19. Clones were sequenced by immunoSEQ multiplex PCR, and TCRdb holds only the in-frame ones, with some missing. The sample holds around 260,000 clones; 83% are singletons and the top ten take approximately 9%. The sample consisted of peripheral blood. These receptors were obtained from a woman in her forties or fifties who had recovered from COVID-19.

This chain links TRBV5-1 with TRBJ1-3; a possible D gene is TRBD1 (6 bases). Germline V lookup: CDR1 SGHRS, CDR2 YFSETQ. Deletions cut 4 bases from V and 2 bases from J, with 10 bases between. The CDR3 extends over 14 amino acids. CDR3 in amino acids: CASSPGQTGNTIYF. The CDR3 DNA reads TGCGCCAGCAGCCCCGGACAGACTGGAAACACCATATATTTT.

This chain joins TRBV4-3 and TRBJ2-3; D gene uncertain. V lost 3 bases and J 1 base, leaving 8 bases between the germline ends. Germline V CDR1 and CDR2: LGHNA, YSLEER. CDR3 size: 14 residues. CDR3 in amino acids: CASSQQSGTDTQYF. CDR3 bases: TGCGCCAGCAGCCAGCAAAGCGGCACAGATACGCAGTATTTT.

J is TRBJ2-5 and V is TRBV4-2, with 13 bases lining up with TRBD2. The CDR3 is 16 residues long. J lost 5 bases, V lost 3 bases, and 6 bases had no gene match. Germline V gene lookup returns CDR1 LGHNA and CDR2 YNFKEQ. Here the CDR3 reads CASSQGLAGQRETQYF. In nucleotides, the CDR3 is TGTGCCAGCAGCCAGGGACTAGCGGGGCAACGTGAGACCCAGTACTTC.

The chain combines TRBV7-9 with TRBJ2-7; tentatively, D is TRBD2 (7 bases). Germline CDR1 SEHNR, CDR2 FQNEAQ (reference sequence). Trimming removed 6 bases from V and 5 bases from J, with 23 bases in between. The CDR3 is made up of 16 amino acids. The CDR3, as DNA: TGTGCCAGCAGTTCAACCCGGGGGGCGCTGAACCACGAGCAGTACTTC. Residues: CASSSTRGALNHEQYF. Based on the CDR3 plus reference TRBV7-9 and TRBJ2-7, the full variable domain is DTGVSQNPRHKITKRGQNVTFRCDPISEHNRLYWYRQTLGQGPEFLTYFQNEAQLEKSRLLSDRFSAERPKGSFSTLEIQRTEQGDSAMYLCASSSTRGALNHEQYFGPGTRLTVT.

The J gene is TRBJ2-2, the V gene TRBV5-1; TRBD1 is a possible D gene (6 bases). Germline-derived CDR1 and CDR2 are SGHRS and YFSETQ. The CDR3 consists of 15 residues. V lost 4 bases and J lost 4, with 14 bases in between. CDR3 DNA: TGCGCCAGCAGCCCCTCGGGACAAATCACCGGGGAGCTGTTTTTT. Its translation: CASSPSGQITGELFF.

The chain uses TRBV6-2 or TRBV6-3 and TRBJ2-4, with 13 bases lining up with TRBD2. This CDR3 comprises 16 residues. Germline V lookup: CDR1 MNHEY, CDR2 SVGEGT. The junction had 10 bases not matched to a gene; V was cut back by 5 bases and J by 9 bases. The CDR3 nucleotides are TGTGCCAGCAGTCCGAGACTAGCGGGGGGCCCGGGCATTCAGTACTTC. Translating gives CASSPRLAGGPGIQYF.

CDR3 sequence: CASSRGLAGVETQYF. The CDR3 bases are TGTGCCAGCAGTCGGGGACTAGCGGGAGTGGAGACCCAGTACTTC. The genes are TRBV27 and TRBJ2-5; 14 bases map to TRBD2. Looked up from germline, CDR1 is MNHEY and CDR2 is SMNVEV (reference sequence). The CDR3 contains 15 residues. V was pared by 5 bases and J by 5 bases, with 4 bases of the junction left unmatched.

The chain has TRBV27 and TRBJ2-3; 9 bases are shared with TRBD1. This CDR3 region has 17 residues. Germline V gene lookup returns CDR1 MNHEY and CDR2 SMNVEV (reference sequence). V dropped 5 bases and J dropped 6; count of bases not matched to a gene: 15. The DNA of the CDR3 is TGTGCCAGCAGTGCCCTGGGACAGGGCGTAATAGGGGATACGCAGTATTTT. Amino acid sequence: CASSALGQGVIGDTQYF.

The chain employs TRBV11-3 and TRBJ2-3, with D perhaps matching TRBD2 (6 bases). The germline V gene has CDR1 SGHNT and CDR2 YENEEA. This CDR3 spans 15 amino acids. Trimming left V 3 bases short and J 3 bases short, with 13 bases between. This CDR3 is CASSLTGDGTDTQYF. The DNA of the CDR3 is TGTGCCAGCAGCTTGACGGGAGACGGAACAGATACGCAGTATTTT.

The CDR3 sequence is CASSHRRTGAYEQYF. The DNA for the CDR3 is TGCGCCAGCAGTCACCGCCGGACAGGCGCCTACGAGCAGTACTTC. The rearrangement joins TRBV23-1 to TRBJ2-7; TRBD1 matches at 7 bases. TRBV23-1 is filed as an ORF, its function uncertain. The junction had 7 bases not matched to a gene; V was cut back by 3 bases and J by 2 bases. This CDR3 has 15 amino acids.

The CDR3 sequence: CASSTAGSNQPQHF. In nucleotides, the CDR3 is TGTGCCAGCAGTACTGCAGGGAGCAATCAGCCCCAGCATTTT. This chain uses TRBV27 with TRBJ1-5, with a tentative D call TRBD1 (5 bases). This CDR3 has 14 residues. V lost 5 bases, J lost 1 base, and 9 bases lay in between. CDR1 is MNHEY and CDR2 is SMNVEV in the germline V gene (reference sequence).

V gene TRBV4-2 combines with J gene TRBJ1-2; 10 bases align to TRBD1. With V trimmed by 3 bases and J by 5 bases, 6 bases remained unmatched. Germline CDR1 LGHNA, CDR2 YNFKEQ. The CDR3 runs to 15 residues. In nucleotides, the CDR3 is TGTGCCAGCAGCCAGACCGGGACAGGGGAGTATGGCTACACCTTC. Its translation is CASSQTGTGEYGYTF.

V gene TRBV6-2 or TRBV6-3 combines with J gene TRBJ1-1; 10 nucleotides agree with TRBD1. In germline, CDR1 is MNHEY, CDR2 SVGEGT. J lost 10 bases, V lost 5 bases, and 13 bases had no gene match. The CDR3 sequence is 15 residues long. CDR3 residues: CASSDPGTGASGAFF. The CDR3 DNA reads TGTGCCAGCAGTGACCCTGGGACAGGGGCATCGGGAGCTTTCTTT.

This sequence joins TRBV4-3 and TRBJ1-2; the match to TRBD1 covers 7 bases. This CDR3 is built from 15 residues. Germline values: CDR1 LGHNA, CDR2 YSLEER. Trimming took 0 bases from V and 3 from J; bases not matched to a gene: 4. The CDR3 loop reads CASSQDKGADYGYTF. In DNA, the CDR3 is TGCGCCAGCAGCCAAGATAAGGGGGCGGACTATGGCTACACCTTC.

This clone was observed a few times. This sequence joins TRBV3-1 (or the pseudogene TRBV3-2) and TRBJ2-1; D is uncertain. Trimming removed 0 bases at V and 0 bases at J, with 12 bases between. Germline V lookup: CDR1 LGHDT, CDR2 YNNKEL (reference sequence). The CDR3 loop spans 17 amino acids. The CDR3 spells CASSQDQAKISYNEQFF. The CDR3 DNA sequence: TGTGCCAGCAGCCAAGACCAGGCTAAAATCTCCTACAATGAGCAGTTCTTC.

The V call is TRBV5-1, the J call TRBJ1-6; 9 nucleotides align to TRBD1. Germline V CDR1 and CDR2: SGHRS, YFSETQ. The length of the CDR3 is 15 residues. With 0 bases clipped from V and 13 bases from J, the junction kept 8 bases outside the gene matches. The CDR3 sequence is CASSLVGTGGAPLHF. DNA for the CDR3: TGCGCCAGCAGCTTGGTCGGCACAGGGGGCGCGCCCCTCCACTTT.

The chain recombines TRBV6-6 with TRBJ2-4; D unclear. Per the germline V gene, CDR1 is MNHNY and CDR2 is SVGAGI (reference sequence). The CDR3 runs 13 residues. Trimming left V 0 bases short and J 6 bases short, with 6 bases between. The CDR3 sequence: CASSYSSVNIQYF. Here the CDR3 DNA reads TGTGCCAGCAGTTACTCGTCGGTAAACATTCAGTACTTC.

This clone showed up just once. The V and J genes are TRBV19 and TRBJ1-3; 11 bases match TRBD1. With V trimmed by 3 bases and J by 0 bases, 7 bases remained unmatched. The germline CDR1 and CDR2 sequences are LNHDA and SQIVND (reference sequence). The CDR3 is 18 residues long. CDR3 amino acids: CASSMAGTGGSSGNTIYF. CDR3 bases: TGTGCCAGTAGTATGGCCGGGACAGGGGGAAGCTCTGGAAACACCATATATTTT.

This sequence joins TRBV5-1 and TRBJ1-5, with 8 bases lining up with TRBD1. Germline trimming cut 4 bases from V and 3 bases from J; bases unmatched to any gene: 3. CDR1 is SGHRS, CDR2 YFSETQ, per germline. The CDR3 totals 14 residues. CDR3 loop: CASSEGQVNQPQHF. CDR3 in DNA: TGCGCCAGCAGCGAGGGACAGGTCAATCAGCCCCAGCATTTT.

The rearrangement links TRBV6-5 to TRBJ2-2; 8 bases agree with TRBD1. The CDR3 loop spans 13 amino acids. Germline V gene data show CDR1 as MNHEY and CDR2 as SVGAGI. Germline trimming cut 6 bases from V and 8 bases from J; bases unmatched to any gene: 5. CDR3 sequence: CASSGQGDGELFF. CDR3 DNA: TGTGCCAGCAGCGGACAGGGTGATGGGGAGCTGTTTTTT.

The chain couples TRBV6-5 to TRBJ2-1, with 11 positions matching TRBD2. V shed 10 bases and J 8 bases; nucleotides not matched to a gene: 7. CDR1 is MNHEY and CDR2 is SVGAGI in the germline V gene. The CDR3 loop spans 13 amino acids. CDR3 DNA sequence: TGTGCCATTCTTAGCGGGGGGGCTTATGAGCAGTTCTTC. Its protein is CAILSGGAYEQFF.